These 2 T cell receptor beta chains were sequenced from one sample in a study of blood T cell repertoires in COVID-19. TCRdb keeps only in-frame clones here, not all; method: immunoSEQ multiplex PCR. The sample carries 110,000 or so clones, 84% recorded once. Source material: peripheral blood. These receptors originate from a woman aged 40 to 49 with acute or convalescent COVID-19.

The chain uses TRBV19 and TRBJ1-1, with D maybe TRBD1 (5 bases). The CDR3 contains 16 residues. Per the germline V gene, CDR1 is LNHDA and CDR2 is SQIVND (reference sequence). V was clipped by 0 bases and J by 4 bases, with 15 bases between them. In nucleotides, the CDR3 is TGTGCCAGTAGTATAGATCAGGGAAGTTGGGGCACTGAAGCTTTCTTT. Protein product: CASSIDQGSWGTEAFF.

This clone has just a few counts. This sequence joins TRBV19 and TRBJ1-5; the D gene is possibly TRBD1 (6 bases). From germline, CDR1 is LNHDA and CDR2 SQIVND (reference sequence). This CDR3 has 19 amino acids. V was clipped by 1 base and J by 6 bases, with 25 bases between them. CDR3 protein: CASSIGWGGRNWRAQPQHF. The CDR3, as DNA: TGTGCCAGTAGTATAGGTTGGGGGGGCCGTAATTGGCGTGCTCAGCCCCAGCATTTT.